A selection of T cell receptor beta chains follows, all from one sample in a study of vaccination effects on CD4 cells after COVID-19. Their antigen targets remain unknown. Measured with immunoSEQ multiplex PCR; TCRdb has only the in-frame clones, and not every one. The repertoire holds 70,000 or so clones, with 60% to 80% as singletons. The sample was CD4+ T cells from PBMCs cultured without peptide, taken before COVID-19 vaccination. These receptors were taken from a human donor who received a COVID-19 vaccine. The CDR3 runs from the conserved cysteine through the conserved F or W.

v_call | cdr3_aa
TRBV24-1 | CATSDPGQGALGYTF
TRBV2 | CASSVRVFETEAFF
TRBV20-1 | CSAQSPAGYTF
TRBV18 | CASSPLGPTVTGELFF
TRBV27 | CASSRTVNTGELFF
TRBV7-2 | CASSITGNTEAFF
TRBV23-1 | CASSSTRGRNYGYTF
TRBV30 | CAWSAGHSGNTIYF
TRBV5-1 | CASSLDTGYYGYTF
TRBV27 | CASSLSRDRGYYNEQFF
TRBV6-5 | CASSSGGELFF
TRBV5-1 | CASSSGSSQYF
TRBV4-1 | CASSQSGRGDTQYF
TRBV11-2 | CASSRDRRVNIF
TRBV21-1 | CASRPGETQYF
TRBV5-1 | CASSLGQLTGGQETQYF
TRBV18 | CASSLSLARSYNEQFF
TRBV7-2 | CASSSGQEGQPQHF
TRBV5-4 | CASGFWGANYGYTF
TRBV18 | CASSHGLAGTFTDTQYF
TRBV5-1 | CASSTRGVTGEQFF
TRBV2 | CASIIDRAGGELFF
TRBV19 | CASSSLGSPLHF
TRBV5-1 | CASSFSSGGVIEQFF
TRBV7-3 | CASSFRRSTDTQYF
TRBV6-5 | CASTRGSTGELFF
TRBV2 | CASSVLQGAGDAFF
TRBV7-6 | CASSPIAGRATDTQYF
TRBV6-5 | CASGRQQSYNEQFF
TRBV6-6 | CASSLTGTGIFQETQYF
TRBV15 | CATSSGTVANEQFF
TRBV9 | CASSVGPSSYNEQFF
TRBV2 | CASRGSGGLTDTQYF
TRBV7-8 | CASSLTSGWNTGELFF
TRBV6-5 | CASSYAGTAHEKLFF
TRBV6-1 | CASSDVGGRTDTQYF
TRBV4-2 | CASSQEEEKLFF
TRBV6-2/TRBV6-3 | CASSYSPKTVYNEQFF
TRBV7-3 | CASSFRGQDEAFF
TRBV10-3 | CAISESGTSGEQFF
TRBV29-1 | CSVREGAISF
TRBV24-1 | CATSDQRGVVTDTQYF
TRBV18 | CASSPFLAAGGHTEAFF
TRBV6-5 | CASSRMTGGTEKLFF
TRBV27 | CASRDRGRETQYF
TRBV7-2 | CASSSDRGRLRNQPQHF
TRBV7-9 | CASSRQGLHGYTF
TRBV18 | CASSPGTGGFTDTQYF
TRBV4-3 | CASSQEKGRGAAGELFF
TRBV6-5 | CASSPPGLTNEKLFF